A single sample is the source of the 27 T cell receptor beta chains below, sequenced in a study of shared clonotypes between healthy human individuals. Some clones are missing from TCRdb's copy, which holds only in-frame ones; the method was immunoSEQ multiplex PCR. The sample consists of over 2 million clones, 85% to 95% of them appearing once. The sequenced material came from naive CD4+ T cells sorted from blood. The subset: CD45RA+ positively selected. The receptor source for this set is a young man in good health.

The chain is built from TRBV28 and TRBJ1-2; D may be TRBD1 (6 bases). Germline CDR1 is MDHEN and CDR2 is SYDVKM. The CDR3 totals 13 residues. V gave up 2 bases and J gave up 8 bases, with 12 bases separating them. CDR3 DNA: TGTGCCAGCAGTTTAACCAGGGGCGGCGGCTACACCTTC. It encodes CASSLTRGGGYTF.

J is TRBJ1-2 and V is TRBV7-9, with TRBD1 as a possible D gene (5 bases). CDR3 length: 12 residues. Per germline, CDR1 SEHNR and CDR2 FQNEAQ (reference sequence). V was trimmed by 4 bases and J by 8 bases, leaving 11 bases between them. CDR3 amino acids: CASSWGEGGYTF. The CDR3 DNA is TGTGCCAGCAGCTGGGGAGAGGGGGGCTACACCTTC.

This sequence joins TRBV29-1 and TRBJ2-7; the D gene is possibly TRBD2 (6 bases). V gave up 4 bases and J gave up 6 bases, with 13 bases separating them. CDR3 length equals 12 residues. Germline-derived CDR1 and CDR2 are SQVTM and ANQGSEA. The CDR3 DNA follows: TGCAGCGTTGGGTGGGACTTGTCCGAGCAGTACTTC. Protein product: CSVGWDLSEQYF.

The V call is TRBV9, the J call TRBJ2-5; TRBD1 agrees at 12 bases. Germline V gene data show CDR1 as SGDLS and CDR2 as YYNGEE. V lost 0 bases, J lost 5 bases, and 5 bases stayed unmatched. CDR3 size: 16 residues. CDR3 coding DNA: TGTGCCAGCAGCGTAGGTGGGACAGGGGGCGCCGAGACCCAGTACTTC. Protein sequence: CASSVGGTGGAETQYF.

V and J are TRBV14 and TRBJ2-3, with a tentative D call TRBD1 (6 bases). The germline V and J ends were trimmed by 1 base and 1 base, with 12 bases remaining between them. The germline CDR1 and CDR2 sequences are SGHDN and FVKESK. CDR3 length: 16 amino acids. For the CDR3, the DNA is TGTGCCAGCAGCCAAGCTCGACAGGCCCGCACAGATACGCAGTATTTT. This gives the protein CASSQARQARTDTQYF.

This chain joins TRBV6-1 and TRBJ2-7; TRBD2 matches at 7 bases. Germline trimming cut 6 bases from V and 4 bases from J; bases unmatched to any gene: 9. CDR1 and CDR2 from the germline V gene are MNHNS and SASEGT. The CDR3 length is 14 residues. The CDR3 spells CASSRRGREYEQYF. The CDR3 nucleotides read TGTGCCAGCAGCAGGCGGGGGAGGGAGTACGAGCAGTACTTC.

The chain couples TRBV11-2 to TRBJ2-2; the match to TRBD2 covers 7 bases. CDR3 length: 17 residues. Germline CDR1 reads SGHAT; CDR2 reads FQNNGV. Trimming removed 0 bases from V and 4 bases from J; junction bases left unmatched: 8. The CDR3: CASSLDRVGGPTGELFF. In nucleotides, the CDR3 is TGTGCCAGCAGCTTAGATCGGGTGGGAGGGCCCACCGGGGAGCTGTTTTTT.

This clone was counted a single time. CDR3 in amino acids: CASSPVASGTKNIQYF. In DNA, the CDR3 is TGTGCCAGCAGCCCAGTCGCTAGCGGGACCAAAAACATTCAGTACTTC. V gene TRBV28 combines with J gene TRBJ2-4; 9 positions agree with TRBD2. Trimming at V came to 6 bases and at J to 2 bases, leaving 8 bases not matched to a gene. In germline, CDR1 is MDHEN, CDR2 SYDVKM. This CDR3 is built from 16 residues.

The genes are TRBV7-2 and TRBJ2-7; TRBD1 matches at 7 bases. Germline CDR1 SGHTA, CDR2 FQGNSA. CDR3 length: 15 residues. V shed 5 bases and J 2 bases; nucleotides not matched to a gene: 9. The CDR3 DNA is TGTGCCAGCAGCCTACCCCCGGGACAGACCTACGAGCAGTACTTC. Amino acids: CASSLPPGQTYEQYF.

This clone has just a few counts. The chain links TRBV6-5 to TRBJ2-7; D is unresolved. V was trimmed by 2 bases and J by 2 bases, leaving 7 bases between them. CDR3 size: 13 residues. The germline V gene has CDR1 MNHEY and CDR2 SVGAGI. Written as DNA, the CDR3 is TGTGCCAGCAGTTACCGGGTAGCCTACGAGCAGTACTTC. Amino acid sequence: CASSYRVAYEQYF.

V is TRBV18 and J is TRBJ1-5, with a possible D match to TRBD1 (5 bases). Germline V CDR1 and CDR2: KGHSH, LQKENI. The CDR3 runs to 15 residues. Trimming pared 5 bases from V and 4 bases from J, leaving 15 bases between. The CDR3 here is CASSSTGTGNQPQHF. As DNA, the CDR3 is TGTGCCAGCTCATCAACCGGGACGGGGAATCAGCCCCAGCATTTT.

The rearrangement uses TRBV30 and TRBJ1-4; D is undetermined. The CDR3 is 14 residues long. The germline V gene encodes CDR1 GTSNPN and CDR2 SVGIG (reference sequence). Trimming pared 7 bases from V and 8 bases from J, leaving 20 bases between. CDR3 region: CASRPGRNKEKLFF. The CDR3, as DNA: TGTGCCTCACGGCCGGGAAGGAATAAAGAAAAACTGTTTTTT.

V and J are TRBV5-6 and TRBJ2-3; TRBD2 agrees at 12 bases. Germline lookup yields CDR1 SGHDT and CDR2 YYEEEE. This CDR3 has 17 residues. With V trimmed by 4 bases and J by 3 bases, 9 bases remained unmatched. The CDR3 loop reads CASSTRLAGVGTDTQYF. In nucleotides, the CDR3 is TGTGCCAGCAGCACTCGACTAGCGGGAGTTGGAACAGATACGCAGTATTTT.

The rearrangement links TRBV6-4 to TRBJ1-2; D not resolved. The CDR3 sequence is 13 residues long. Germline V CDR1 and CDR2: MRHNA, SNTAGT. Trimming took 6 bases from V and 5 from J, leaving 13 bases between them. The CDR3 reads CASSPDGEYGYTF. As DNA, the CDR3 is TGTGCCAGCAGCCCCGACGGGGAGTATGGCTACACCTTC.

Turning to this clone: The germline gene is not matched at one end of the junction; a read error may be the cause. The chain uses TRBV7-2 and TRBJ2-2; TRBD1 agrees at 7 bases. This CDR3 region has 16 residues. Germline V CDR1 and CDR2: SGHTA, FQGNSA. The CDR3 is CASSLVPGQPTGELFF. CDR3 DNA: TGTGCCAGCAGTTTAGTTCCGGGACAGCCCACCGGGGAGCTGTTTTTT.

This clone came up once. The V gene is TRBV2, the J gene TRBJ2-3, with D uncertain. The CDR3 consists of 13 residues. The ends were cut back, 4 bases at V and 5 bases at J, with 10 bases in the middle. CDR1 and CDR2 from the germline V gene are SNHLY and FYNNEI. The CDR3: CASSGRVQDTQYF. The CDR3, as DNA: TGTGCCAGCAGTGGAAGGGTCCAAGATACGCAGTATTTT.

The chain links TRBV5-1 to TRBJ2-5; weak D call: TRBD1 (6 bases). V gave up 0 bases and J gave up 5 bases, with 17 bases separating them. Germline V lookup: CDR1 SGHRS, CDR2 YFSETQ. This CDR3 region has 16 residues. CDR3 loop: CASSLVLGAQGETQYF. The CDR3 DNA sequence: TGCGCCAGCAGCTTGGTTCTTGGAGCCCAGGGGGAGACCCAGTACTTC.

The J gene is TRBJ2-3, the V gene TRBV10-1; D possibly corresponds to TRBD2 (5 bases). V was shortened by 3 bases and J by 7 bases, with 8 bases between the two germline ends. Germline CDR1 reads WNHNN; CDR2 reads SYGVQD (reference sequence). The CDR3 has 12 amino acids. CDR3 in DNA: TGCGCCAGCAGTGACGGGGTAAATACGCAGTATTTT. Protein: CASSDGVNTQYF.

The chain combines TRBV7-2 with TRBJ2-7, with TRBD1 as a possible D gene (6 bases). Between the trimmed V and J ends, which lost 4 bases and 2 bases, there was a span of 9 bases. Germline-derived CDR1 and CDR2 are SGHTA and FQGNSA. This CDR3 is built from 13 residues. Here the CDR3 DNA reads TGTGCCAGCAGCTACGGGACACCCTACGAGCAGTACTTC. This gives the protein CASSYGTPYEQYF.

The chain couples TRBV5-8 to TRBJ1-5; D is unclear. Looked up from germline, CDR1 is SGHTS and CDR2 is YDEGEE. CDR3 length: 14 amino acids. V lost 6 bases and J 1 base, leaving 11 bases between the germline ends. CDR3 protein: CASTWAVSNQPQHF. The DNA for the CDR3 is TGTGCCAGCACCTGGGCGGTGAGCAATCAGCCCCAGCATTTT.

V is TRBV28 and J is TRBJ2-2, with a weak D call TRBD1 (6 bases). This CDR3 region has 15 residues. Between the trimmed V and J ends, which lost 7 bases and 5 bases, there was a span of 17 bases. The V gene's germline CDR1 is MDHEN and CDR2 SYDVKM. CDR3: CASNGQFKTTGELFF. DNA for the CDR3: TGTGCCAGCAATGGACAGTTTAAGACGACCGGGGAGCTGTTTTTT.

This clone appeared once. The chain combines TRBV2 with TRBJ1-5; possibly TRBD1 for D (5 bases). V was cut by 6 bases and J by 7 bases, with 13 bases left in between. This CDR3 comprises 13 residues. Per the germline V gene, CDR1 is SNHLY and CDR2 is FYNNEI. CDR3 region: CASSWTQGQPQHF. The CDR3 DNA is TGTGCCAGCAGCTGGACCCAGGGACAGCCCCAGCATTTT.

The chain uses TRBV6-6 and TRBJ2-7, with a weak D call TRBD1 (5 bases). CDR1 is MNHNY and CDR2 is SVGAGI in the germline V gene (reference sequence). Trimming removed 0 bases from V and 6 bases from J, with 15 bases in between. CDR3 length equals 15 residues. CDR3 sequence: CASSYSGRPNFEQYF. The DNA of the CDR3 is TGTGCCAGCAGTTACTCGGGGCGGCCCAATTTCGAGCAGTACTTC.

This clone was seen a few times. The chain combines TRBV7-2 with TRBJ1-2; TRBD1 is a possible D gene (5 bases). CDR1 SGHTA and CDR2 FQGNSA come from the germline V gene. CDR3 length: 13 residues. The ends were cut back, 5 bases at V and 7 bases at J, with 14 bases in the middle. The CDR3 DNA follows: TGTGCCAGCAGCACCCAGGGAGGGACTGGCTACACCTTC. Protein sequence: CASSTQGGTGYTF.

As regards this clone: The sample has other DNA sequences that encode this CDR3 too. This rearrangement joins TRBV9 to TRBJ2-1; the match to TRBD2 covers 10 bases. V gave up 0 bases and J gave up 5 bases; unmatched junction bases: 2. Per germline, CDR1 SGDLS and CDR2 YYNGEE. The CDR3 contains 15 residues. CDR3 coding DNA: TGTGCCAGCAGCGTAGCGCTAGCGGGGGACAATGAGCAGTTCTTC. It translates to CASSVALAGDNEQFF.

The chain uses TRBV6-5 and TRBJ1-2, with D possibly matching TRBD1 (6 bases). The V end lost 3 bases, the J end lost 8 bases, and 19 bases lay between the germline ends. Germline-derived CDR1 and CDR2 are MNHEY and SVGAGI. The CDR3 is 15 amino acids. The CDR3 DNA is TGTGCCAGCAGTTATCGGAGTCGGGGGGCGCGCGGCTACACCTTC. Translating it yields CASSYRSRGARGYTF.

The rearrangement uses TRBV5-1 and TRBJ1-3; the D gene is possibly TRBD1 (6 bases). The germline gives CDR1 SGHRS, CDR2 YFSETQ. The CDR3 covers 16 residues. V lost 3 bases and J 0 bases, leaving 13 bases between the germline ends. CDR3 amino acids: CASSWGDTLSGNTIYF. The CDR3 nucleotides are TGCGCCAGCAGCTGGGGGGACACCCTCTCTGGAAACACCATATATTTT.